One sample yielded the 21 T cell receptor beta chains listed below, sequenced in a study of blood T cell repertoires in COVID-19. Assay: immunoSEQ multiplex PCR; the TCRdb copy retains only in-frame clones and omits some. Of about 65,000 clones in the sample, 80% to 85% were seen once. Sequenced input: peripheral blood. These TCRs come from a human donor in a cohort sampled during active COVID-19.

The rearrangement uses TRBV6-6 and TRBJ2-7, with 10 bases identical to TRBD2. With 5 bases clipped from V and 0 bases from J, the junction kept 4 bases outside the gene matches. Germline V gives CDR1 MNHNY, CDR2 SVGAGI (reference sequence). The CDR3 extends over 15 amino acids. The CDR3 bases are TGTGCCAGCAGTAAGGGACTAGCGTACTCCTACGAGCAGTACTTC. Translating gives CASSKGLAYSYEQYF.

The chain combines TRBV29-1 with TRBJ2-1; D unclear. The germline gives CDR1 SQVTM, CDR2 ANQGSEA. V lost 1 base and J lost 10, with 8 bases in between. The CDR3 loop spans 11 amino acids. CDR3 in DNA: TGCAGCGTTGAAGCCCCGGTGGAGCAGTTCTTC. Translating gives CSVEAPVEQFF.

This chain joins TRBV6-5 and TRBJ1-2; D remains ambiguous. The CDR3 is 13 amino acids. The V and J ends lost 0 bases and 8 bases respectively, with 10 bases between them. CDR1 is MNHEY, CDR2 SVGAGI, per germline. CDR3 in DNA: TGTGCCAGCAGTTACTCGGGCAGTTGGGGCTACACCTTC. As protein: CASSYSGSWGYTF.

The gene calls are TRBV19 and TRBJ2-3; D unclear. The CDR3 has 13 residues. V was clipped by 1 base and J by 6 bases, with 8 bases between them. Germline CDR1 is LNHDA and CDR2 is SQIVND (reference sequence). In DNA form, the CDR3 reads TGTGCCAGTAGTATAGCGGGTGGGGATACGCAGTATTTT. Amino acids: CASSIAGGDTQYF.

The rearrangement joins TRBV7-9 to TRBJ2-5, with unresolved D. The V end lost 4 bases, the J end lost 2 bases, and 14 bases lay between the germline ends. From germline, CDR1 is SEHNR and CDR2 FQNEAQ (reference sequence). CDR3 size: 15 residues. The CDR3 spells CASSSFSLTQETQYF. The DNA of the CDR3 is TGTGCCAGCAGCTCCTTCTCCCTGACTCAAGAGACCCAGTACTTC.

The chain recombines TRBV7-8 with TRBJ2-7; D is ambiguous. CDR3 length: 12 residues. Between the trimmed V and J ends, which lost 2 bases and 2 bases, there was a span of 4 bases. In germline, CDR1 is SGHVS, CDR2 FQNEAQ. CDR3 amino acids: CASSLSPYEQYF. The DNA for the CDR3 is TGTGCCAGCAGCTTATCTCCCTACGAGCAGTACTTC.

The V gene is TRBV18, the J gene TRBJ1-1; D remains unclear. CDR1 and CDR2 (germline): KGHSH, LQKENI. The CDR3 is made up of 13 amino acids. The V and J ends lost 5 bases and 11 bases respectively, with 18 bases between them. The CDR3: CASSSLVDKVAFF. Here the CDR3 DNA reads TGTGCCAGCTCATCACTGGTTGACAAGGTGGCTTTCTTT.

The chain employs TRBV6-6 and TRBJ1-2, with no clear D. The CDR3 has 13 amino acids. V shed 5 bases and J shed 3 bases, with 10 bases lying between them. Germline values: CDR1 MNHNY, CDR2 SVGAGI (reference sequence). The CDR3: CASSERDYYGYTF. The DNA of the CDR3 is TGTGCCAGCAGTGAGCGGGATTACTATGGCTACACCTTC.

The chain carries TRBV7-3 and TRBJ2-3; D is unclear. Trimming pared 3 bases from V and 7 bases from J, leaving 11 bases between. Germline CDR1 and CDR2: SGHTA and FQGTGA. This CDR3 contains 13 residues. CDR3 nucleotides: TGTGCCAGCAGCTTTTCTCGGTCGAATACGCAGTATTTT. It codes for CASSFSRSNTQYF.

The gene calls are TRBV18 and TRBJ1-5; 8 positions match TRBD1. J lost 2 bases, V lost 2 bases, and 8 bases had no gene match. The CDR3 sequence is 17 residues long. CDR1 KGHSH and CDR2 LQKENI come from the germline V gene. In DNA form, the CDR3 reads TGTGCCAGCTCACCATTGCCGCAGGGGGCAGGCAATCAGCCCCAGCATTTT. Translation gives CASSPLPQGAGNQPQHF.

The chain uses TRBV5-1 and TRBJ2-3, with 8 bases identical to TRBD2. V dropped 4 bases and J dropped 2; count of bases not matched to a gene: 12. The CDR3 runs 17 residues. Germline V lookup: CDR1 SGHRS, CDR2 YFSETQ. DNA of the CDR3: TGCGCCAGCAGCCCCTTCCCAGCGGGGGCGTCCACAGATACGCAGTATTTT. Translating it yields CASSPFPAGASTDTQYF.

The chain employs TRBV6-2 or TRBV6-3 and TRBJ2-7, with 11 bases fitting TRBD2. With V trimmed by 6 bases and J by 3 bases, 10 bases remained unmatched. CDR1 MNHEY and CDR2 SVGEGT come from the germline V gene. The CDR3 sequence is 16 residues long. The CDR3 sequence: CASRPSGGTSGYEQYF. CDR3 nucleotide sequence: TGTGCCAGCAGACCTTCGGGGGGGACTAGCGGCTACGAGCAGTACTTC.

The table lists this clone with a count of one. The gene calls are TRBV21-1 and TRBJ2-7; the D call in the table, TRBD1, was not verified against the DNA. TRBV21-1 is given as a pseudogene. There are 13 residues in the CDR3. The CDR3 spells CASSKRGHYEQYF. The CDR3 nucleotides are TGTGCCAGCAGCAAAAGGGGACATTACGAGCAGTACTTC.

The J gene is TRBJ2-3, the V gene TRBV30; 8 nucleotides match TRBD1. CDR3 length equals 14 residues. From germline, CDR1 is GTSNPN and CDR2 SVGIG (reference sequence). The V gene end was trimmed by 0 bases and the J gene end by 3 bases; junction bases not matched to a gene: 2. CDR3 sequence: CAWSVDRGTDTQYF. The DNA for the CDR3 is TGTGCCTGGAGTGTAGACAGGGGTACAGATACGCAGTATTTT.

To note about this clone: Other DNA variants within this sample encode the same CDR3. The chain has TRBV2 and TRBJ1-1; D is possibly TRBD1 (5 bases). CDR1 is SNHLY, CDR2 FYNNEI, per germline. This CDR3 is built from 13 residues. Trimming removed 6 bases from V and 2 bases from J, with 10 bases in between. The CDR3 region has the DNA TGTGCCAGCAGCGTACAGGCTAACACTGAAGCTTTCTTT. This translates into CASSVQANTEAFF.

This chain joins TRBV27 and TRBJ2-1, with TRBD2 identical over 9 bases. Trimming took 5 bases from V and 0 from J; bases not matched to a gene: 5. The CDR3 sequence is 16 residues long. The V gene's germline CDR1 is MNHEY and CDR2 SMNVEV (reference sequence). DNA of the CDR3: TGTGCCAGCAGTGCTAGCGGGGACCTCTCCTACAATGAGCAGTTCTTC. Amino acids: CASSASGDLSYNEQFF.

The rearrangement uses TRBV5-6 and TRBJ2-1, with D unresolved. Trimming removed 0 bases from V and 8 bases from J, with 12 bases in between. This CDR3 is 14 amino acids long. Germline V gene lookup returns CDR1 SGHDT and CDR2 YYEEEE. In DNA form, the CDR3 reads TGTGCCAGCAGCTTGGGAGCGTCTATTGATGAGCAGTTCTTC. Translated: CASSLGASIDEQFF.

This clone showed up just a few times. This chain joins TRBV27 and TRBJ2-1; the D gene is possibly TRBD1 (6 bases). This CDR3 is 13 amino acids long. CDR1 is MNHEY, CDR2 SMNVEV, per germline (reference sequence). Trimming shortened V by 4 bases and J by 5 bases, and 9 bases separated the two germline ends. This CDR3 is CASSSYRDNEQFF. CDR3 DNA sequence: TGTGCCAGCAGTTCCTACAGGGACAATGAGCAGTTCTTC.

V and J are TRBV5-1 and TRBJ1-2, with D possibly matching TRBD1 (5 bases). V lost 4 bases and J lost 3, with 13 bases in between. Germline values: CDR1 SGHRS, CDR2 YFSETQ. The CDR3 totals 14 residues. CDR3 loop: CASSLAGGDYGYTF. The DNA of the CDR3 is TGCGCCAGCAGCCTCGCGGGGGGAGACTATGGCTACACCTTC.

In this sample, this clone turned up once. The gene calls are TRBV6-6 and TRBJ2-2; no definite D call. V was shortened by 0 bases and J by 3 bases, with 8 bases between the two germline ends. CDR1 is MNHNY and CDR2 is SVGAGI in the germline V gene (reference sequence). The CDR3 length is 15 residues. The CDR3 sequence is CASSYSTAYTGELFF. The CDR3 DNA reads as TGTGCCAGCAGTTACTCGACTGCCTACACCGGGGAGCTGTTTTTT.

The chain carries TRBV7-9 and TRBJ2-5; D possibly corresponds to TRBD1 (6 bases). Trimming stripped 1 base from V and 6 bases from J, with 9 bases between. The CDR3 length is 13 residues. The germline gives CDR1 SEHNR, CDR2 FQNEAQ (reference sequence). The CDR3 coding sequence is TGTGCCAGCAGCTTAGGACAGGAAAAGACCCAGTACTTC. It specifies CASSLGQEKTQYF.